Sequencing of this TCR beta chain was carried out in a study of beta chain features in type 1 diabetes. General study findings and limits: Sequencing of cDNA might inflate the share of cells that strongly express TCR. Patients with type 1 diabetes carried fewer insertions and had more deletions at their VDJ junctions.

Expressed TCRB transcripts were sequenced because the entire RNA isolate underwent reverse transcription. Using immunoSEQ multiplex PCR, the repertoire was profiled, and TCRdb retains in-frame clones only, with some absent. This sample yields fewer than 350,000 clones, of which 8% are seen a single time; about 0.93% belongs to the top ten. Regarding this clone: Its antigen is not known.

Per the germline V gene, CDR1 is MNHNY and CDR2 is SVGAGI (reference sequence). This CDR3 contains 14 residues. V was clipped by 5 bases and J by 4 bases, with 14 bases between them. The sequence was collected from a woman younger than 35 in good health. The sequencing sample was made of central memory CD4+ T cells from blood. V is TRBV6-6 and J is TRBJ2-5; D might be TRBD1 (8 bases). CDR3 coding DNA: TGTGCCAGCAGTCTTAACAGGGGGGGAGAGACCCAGTACTTC. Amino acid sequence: CASSLNRGGETQYF.